This TCR beta chain was observed in a study of blood T cell repertoires in COVID-19. Whole-study context: Specimens from acute and convalescent COVID-19 originated in the United States, Italy and Spain. The cDNA or gDNA used as material had been derived from T cells, B-cell-depleted T cells, or PBMCs.

TCRdb's copy holds only in-frame clones and misses some; the assay was immunoSEQ multiplex PCR. The table lists 60,000 to 85,000 clones, 70% to 90% of them singletons, with 10% to 15% in the top ten. Between the trimmed V and J ends, which lost 7 bases and 3 bases, there was a span of 7 bases. The germline V gene has CDR1 MNHNY and CDR2 SVGAGI (reference sequence). This CDR3 is 13 amino acids long. The material sequenced was peripheral blood. V and J are TRBV6-6 and TRBJ1-6; D is perhaps TRBD1 (5 bases). This sequence originates from a human donor in a cohort sampled during active COVID-19. In nucleotides, the CDR3 is TGTGCCAGCATCGGGGGCTATAATTCACCCCTCCACTTT. Encoded protein: CASIGGYNSPLHF.